Following are 25 T cell receptor beta chains from one sample sequenced in a study of blood T cell repertoires in COVID-19. The data were produced by immunoSEQ multiplex PCR, yet TCRdb's version contains in-frame clones alone and is incomplete. The table lists 110,000 or so clones, approximately 84% of them singletons. Material: peripheral blood. The receptors stem from a man in his forties or fifties with acute or convalescent COVID-19.

This clone was observed a few times. This chain uses TRBV7-3 with TRBJ2-2; D perhaps matches TRBD1 (6 bases). CDR1 and CDR2 (germline): SGHTA, FQGTGA. The CDR3 sequence is 14 residues long. Deletions cut 2 bases from V and 3 bases from J, with 7 bases between. The CDR3 is CASSLQGYTGELFF. The CDR3 DNA is TGTGCCAGCAGCTTACAGGGGTACACCGGGGAGCTGTTTTTT.

The V gene is TRBV7-2, the J gene TRBJ2-1, with D perhaps TRBD1 (5 bases). The CDR3 has 15 residues. CDR1 and CDR2 (germline): SGHTA, FQGNSA. The V end lost 1 base, the J end lost 0 bases, and 7 bases lay between the germline ends. CDR3 coding DNA: TGTGCCAGCAGCTTAGGACAGCTCTCCTACAATGAGCAGTTCTTC. This gives the protein CASSLGQLSYNEQFF.

The chain combines TRBV4-3 with TRBJ1-2; D uncertain. This CDR3 comprises 14 residues. V was cut by 0 bases and J by 0 bases, with 5 bases left in between. Germline assignment: CDR1 LGHNA and CDR2 YSLEER. CDR3 residues: CASSQDYTNYGYTF. The CDR3 bases are TGCGCCAGCAGCCAAGATTATACTAACTATGGCTACACCTTC.

This clone was detected many times. The chain recombines TRBV30 with TRBJ1-1; 7 nucleotides line up with TRBD1. Germline-derived CDR1 and CDR2 are GTSNPN and SVGIG (reference sequence). CDR3 length: 14 amino acids. The J segment lost 11 bases and the V segment lost 1 base, leaving 13 bases of the junction unmatched. CDR3 sequence reads: CAWSGRGWEPGAFF. The CDR3 DNA follows: TGTGCCTGGAGTGGCAGGGGGTGGGAACCCGGCGCTTTCTTT.

This clone was seen just once. The chain recombines TRBV24-1 with TRBJ2-7, with D uncertain. This CDR3 is built from 14 residues. V shed 7 bases and J shed 0 bases, with 12 bases lying between them. CDR1 is KGHDR, CDR2 SFDVKD, per germline. Written as DNA, the CDR3 is TGTGCCACCAGCCCCCGTGGCACCTCCTACGAGCAGTACTTC. It is translated as CATSPRGTSYEQYF.

The chain recombines TRBV16 with TRBJ1-1, with 7 nucleotides matching TRBD1. In germline, CDR1 is KGHSY, CDR2 FQNENV. This CDR3 has 15 residues. The trim removed 4 bases at V and 0 bases at J, leaving 5 bases unmatched. As DNA, the CDR3 is TGTGCCAGCAGCCGGCCCGGGACAGTGAACACTGAAGCTTTCTTT. This gives the protein CASSRPGTVNTEAFF.

This chain joins TRBV6-5 and TRBJ1-1; TRBD1 aligns across 8 bases. The ends lost 0 bases at V and 7 bases at J; junction bases unmatched: 7. Per germline, CDR1 MNHEY and CDR2 SVGAGI. CDR3 size: 15 residues. CDR3 nucleotide sequence: TGTGCCAGCAGTTACTCGACCACAGGGGGTGGTGAAGCTTTCTTT. Translation gives CASSYSTTGGGEAFF.

V and J are TRBV5-1 and TRBJ2-3; 8 bases match TRBD2. Germline-derived CDR1 and CDR2 are SGHRS and YFSETQ. Germline trimming cut 6 bases from V and 1 base from J; bases unmatched to any gene: 4. The CDR3 sequence is 14 residues long. DNA of the CDR3: TGCGCCAGCAAGATAGCGGGACGCACAGATACGCAGTATTTT. Translating gives CASKIAGRTDTQYF.

This clone appeared a few times. The chain links TRBV4-1 to TRBJ2-6; no clear D gene. The CDR3 loop spans 16 amino acids. The V gene's germline CDR1 is MGHRA and CDR2 YSYEKL. Trimming stripped 1 base from V and 2 bases from J, with 9 bases between. CDR3 in amino acids: CASSQAADPGANVLTF. Here the CDR3 DNA reads TGCGCCAGCAGCCAAGCCGCAGATCCTGGGGCCAACGTCCTGACTTTC.

V is TRBV6-2 or TRBV6-3 and J is TRBJ1-5; D is perhaps TRBD1 (5 bases). The CDR3 spans 14 residues. The germline CDR1 and CDR2 sequences are MNHEY and SVGEGT. V lost 0 bases to trimming and J lost 6 bases, with 9 bases between them. In DNA, the CDR3 is TGTGCCAGCAGTTACTCGGCAGGGCCTCAGCCCCAGCATTTT. Its protein is CASSYSAGPQPQHF.

The chain uses TRBV5-4 and TRBJ1-4, with no clear D. Germline V lookup: CDR1 SGHNT, CDR2 YYREEE (reference sequence). The V gene lost 1 base and the J gene lost 4 bases, with 5 bases spanning the gap. CDR3 size: 13 residues. CDR3: CASSLTVNEKLFF. The CDR3 DNA reads as TGTGCCAGCAGCTTGACAGTTAATGAAAAACTGTTTTTT.

V and J are TRBV7-2 and TRBJ2-2, with a possible D match to TRBD2 (7 bases). Germline V CDR1 and CDR2: SGHTA, FQGNSA. V was trimmed by 5 bases and J by 5 bases, leaving 15 bases between them. The CDR3 has 15 amino acids. For the CDR3, the DNA is TGTGCCAGCAGCCCTTTGGGGGGGCTAACCGGGGAGCTGTTTTTT. It yields the protein CASSPLGGLTGELFF.

V is TRBV3-1 (or the pseudogene TRBV3-2) and J is TRBJ2-2; 8 bases match TRBD2. The CDR3 spans 15 residues. Germline lookup yields CDR1 LGHDT and CDR2 YNNKEL (reference sequence). Trimming at V came to 4 bases and at J to 4 bases, leaving 5 bases not matched to a gene. CDR3 nucleotide sequence: TGTGCCAGCAGCCCCGGGGGGGCACGCACCGGGGAGCTGTTTTTT. Translation: CASSPGGARTGELFF.

The V gene is TRBV13, the J gene TRBJ2-7; TRBD1 matches at 10 bases. Looked up from germline, CDR1 is PRHDT and CDR2 is FYEKMQ (reference sequence). The V segment lost 5 bases and the J segment 2 bases; nucleotides outside the gene matches: 18. There are 19 residues in the CDR3. Here the CDR3 reads CASSLGVPRQGARAYEQYF. As DNA, the CDR3 is TGTGCCAGCAGCCTGGGCGTACCGCGACAGGGGGCGAGAGCCTACGAGCAGTACTTC.

The table lists this clone with a few counts. V is TRBV7-3 and J is TRBJ2-3; 10 positions agree with TRBD1. Germline V gene data show CDR1 as SGHTA and CDR2 as FQGTGA. The CDR3 covers 15 residues. V lost 6 bases to trimming and J lost 5 bases; unmatched junction nucleotides: 8. CDR3 nucleotide sequence: TGTGCCAGCAGGCCCGGGACAGGGGATTTAGATACGCAGTATTTT. Its protein is CASRPGTGDLDTQYF. Full variable domain (outside the CDR3, taken from reference TRBV7-3 and TRBJ2-3): GAGVSQTPSNKVTEKGKYVELRCDPISGHTALYWYRQSLGQGPEFLIYFQGTGAADDSGLPNDRFFAVRPEGSVSTLKIQRTERGDSAVYLCASRPGTGDLDTQYFGPGTRLTVL.

The CDR3 is CASSGGAGNTIYF. In nucleotides, the CDR3 is TGTGCCTCCAGCGGGGGGGCTGGAAACACCATATATTTT. The chain employs TRBV10-3 and TRBJ1-3; D is perhaps TRBD1 (5 bases). The V end lost 11 bases, the J end lost 2 bases, and 13 bases lay between the germline ends. CDR3 length: 13 amino acids. The germline CDR1 and CDR2 sequences are ENHRY and SYGVKD.

The chain joins TRBV24-1 to TRBJ1-2; D may be TRBD1 (5 bases). The CDR3 has 14 residues. CDR1 and CDR2 (germline): KGHDR, SFDVKD. Trimming stripped 1 base from V and 8 bases from J, with 13 bases between. DNA for the CDR3: TGTGCCACCAGTGATTTTTACAGGTCTAGGGGCTACACCTTC. Translated: CATSDFYRSRGYTF.

The chain recombines TRBV10-1 with TRBJ2-3; D is unresolved. V lost 8 bases and J lost 2, with 11 bases in between. There are 13 residues in the CDR3. Looked up from germline, CDR1 is WNHNN and CDR2 is SYGVQD (reference sequence). In nucleotides, the CDR3 is TGCGCCAGCTCTACGCGGATCACAGATACGCAGTATTTT. It yields the protein CASSTRITDTQYF.

This chain connects TRBV11-2 to TRBJ2-2, with TRBD2 as a possible D gene (6 bases). V dropped 0 bases and J dropped 13 bases, with 12 bases sitting between them. The CDR3 is 13 residues long. Germline V gene lookup returns CDR1 SGHAT and CDR2 FQNNGV. The CDR3 sequence: CASSLDMEGMLFF. The CDR3 DNA is TGTGCCAGCAGCTTAGATATGGAGGGGATGCTGTTTTTT.

J is TRBJ2-7 and V is TRBV7-2; TRBD2 agrees at 10 bases. V trimming: 5 bases; J trimming: 4 bases; junction bases outside the gene matches: 11. The CDR3 totals 16 residues. The germline V gene encodes CDR1 SGHTA and CDR2 FQGNSA. The CDR3 nucleotides read TGTGCCAGCAGCCACCTAGCGGGGGTATTCTTGTACGAGCAGTACTTC. This sequence encodes CASSHLAGVFLYEQYF.

V usage is TRBV19 and J usage is TRBJ2-7, with TRBD1 matching 9 bases. The CDR3 spans 14 residues. Germline V CDR1 and CDR2: LNHDA, SQIVND (reference sequence). The V and J ends lost 3 bases and 4 bases, in that order; junction bases with no gene match: 4. The CDR3 DNA reads as TGTGCCAGTAGTATTGGGACAGGGAGGTACGAGCAGTACTTC. Its translation: CASSIGTGRYEQYF.

This chain uses TRBV12-5 with TRBJ1-1; D unresolved. Deletions cut 2 bases from V and 5 bases from J, with 12 bases between. The V gene's germline CDR1 is LGHNT and CDR2 FRNRAP. The CDR3 extends over 14 amino acids. The CDR3: CASGLPIRGTEAFF. The CDR3 DNA is TGTGCTAGTGGTTTGCCAATCCGAGGGACTGAAGCTTTCTTT.

This chain links TRBV4-1 with TRBJ2-7; possibly TRBD2 for D (6 bases). Germline-derived CDR1 and CDR2 are MGHRA and YSYEKL. The CDR3 contains 16 residues. Trimming cost V 0 bases and J 4 bases, with 16 bases left between them. The CDR3 reads CASSQDLAVGRYEQYF. The CDR3 DNA reads as TGCGCCAGCAGCCAAGATCTGGCAGTGGGGAGGTACGAGCAGTACTTC.

The chain combines TRBV12-3 or TRBV12-4 with TRBJ1-2; D may be TRBD1 (5 bases). With 3 bases removed from V and 3 bases from J, the gap between germline ends came to 8 bases. CDR3 length: 13 residues. CDR3 coding DNA: TGTGCCAGCAGTTTGGGGGGACACTATGGCTACACCTTC. Translating it yields CASSLGGHYGYTF.

The rearrangement links TRBV7-2 to TRBJ1-1; no definite D call. The CDR3 consists of 16 residues. V lost 2 bases, J lost 4 bases, and 17 bases lay in between. From germline, CDR1 is SGHTA and CDR2 FQGNSA. The CDR3 coding sequence is TGTGCCAGCAGCTTATCTCCGATTTTGGCGGGCACTGAAGCTTTCTTT. Protein: CASSLSPILAGTEAFF.